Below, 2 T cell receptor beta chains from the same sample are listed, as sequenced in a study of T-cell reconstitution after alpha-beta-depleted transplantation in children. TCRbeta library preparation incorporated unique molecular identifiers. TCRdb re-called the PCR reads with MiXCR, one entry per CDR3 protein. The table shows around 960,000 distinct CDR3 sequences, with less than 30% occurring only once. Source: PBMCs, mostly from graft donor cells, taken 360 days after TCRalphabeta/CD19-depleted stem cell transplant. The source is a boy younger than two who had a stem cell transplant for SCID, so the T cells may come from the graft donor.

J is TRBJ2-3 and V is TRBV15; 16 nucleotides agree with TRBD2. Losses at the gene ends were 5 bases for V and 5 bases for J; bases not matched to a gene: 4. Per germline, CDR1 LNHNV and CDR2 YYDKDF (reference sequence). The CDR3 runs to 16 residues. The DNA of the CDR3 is TGTGCCACCAGCTGGGGACTAGCGGGGGGGCAAGATACGCAGTATTTT. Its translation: CATSWGLAGGQDTQYF.

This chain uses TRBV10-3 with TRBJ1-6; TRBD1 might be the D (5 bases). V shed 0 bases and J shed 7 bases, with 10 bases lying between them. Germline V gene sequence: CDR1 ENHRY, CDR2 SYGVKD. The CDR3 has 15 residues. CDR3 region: CAISESGAGNSPLHF. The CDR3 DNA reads TGTGCCATCAGTGAGTCAGGGGCGGGGAATTCACCCCTCCACTTT.